The 30 T cell receptor beta chains given below trace back to one sample, sequenced in a study of post-analysis software for immune sequencing data. Overall study findings and caveats: A handful of TRBV segments appeared more often in patients than in controls, and TRBV5-6, TRBV5-1 and TRBV20-1 were among these.

What these receptors recognize is not known. The TCR beta cDNA libraries carried unique molecular identifiers. TCRdb called the PCR reads again in MiXCR, with one record for every CDR3 protein. In the table there are roughly 800,000 distinct CDR3 sequences, under 60% of which are singletons. Sequencing was performed on blood. These receptors all come from a girl aged 10 to 17 with multiple sclerosis.

The rearrangement links TRBV11-2 to TRBJ1-2; 10 nucleotides line up with TRBD1. The CDR3 has 13 amino acids. In germline, CDR1 is SGHAT, CDR2 FQNNGV. The ends lost 6 bases at V and 8 bases at J; junction bases unmatched: 6. The CDR3 DNA follows: TGTGCCAGCAGTCGCGACAGGGGGCAAGGCTACACCTTC. Translation: CASSRDRGQGYTF.

The chain links TRBV4-3 to TRBJ2-3, with 16 bases aligning to TRBD2. Germline-derived CDR1 and CDR2 are LGHNA and YSLEER. V gave up 1 base and J gave up 1 base; unmatched junction bases: 5. This CDR3 has 19 residues. In DNA form, the CDR3 reads TGCGCCAGCAGCCAAGCGGGACTAGCGGGAGGGGTTGGCACAGATACGCAGTATTTT. Translated: CASSQAGLAGGVGTDTQYF.

CDR3 nucleotides: TGCAGTGCTAGAGGGGGAGCGGGGGGCTACAATGAGCAGTTCTTC. Translating it yields CSARGGAGGYNEQFF. This chain connects TRBV20-1 to TRBJ2-1, with 9 bases matching TRBD2. Unmatched junction bases numbered 4, after V lost 1 base and J lost 3 bases. The CDR3 totals 15 residues. Germline-derived CDR1 and CDR2 are DFQATT and SNEGSKA (reference sequence).

This chain links TRBV20-1 with TRBJ1-5; D gene uncertain. The ends were cut back, 5 bases at V and 3 bases at J, with 14 bases in the middle. This CDR3 is 14 amino acids long. Germline V gene sequence: CDR1 DFQATT, CDR2 SNEGSKA (reference sequence). The CDR3 is CSAGGGPYNQPQHF. CDR3 nucleotide sequence: TGCAGTGCTGGTGGCGGCCCCTACAATCAGCCCCAGCATTTT.

This chain uses TRBV24-1 with TRBJ2-7; D may match TRBD1 or TRBD2 (7 bases each). Germline CDR1 KGHDR, CDR2 SFDVKD. This CDR3 region has 12 residues. Trimming shortened V by 4 bases and J by 10 bases, and 13 bases separated the two germline ends. In nucleotides, the CDR3 is TGTGCCACCAGTGACAGCGGGACAGCTCAGTACTTC. This sequence encodes CATSDSGTAQYF.

The gene calls are TRBV29-1 and TRBJ1-6; D uncertain. CDR1 and CDR2 from the germline V gene are SQVTM and ANQGSEA. The V and J ends lost 5 bases and 8 bases respectively, with 13 bases between them. CDR3 length: 13 residues. The CDR3 DNA is TGCAGCGTTAGACTGGGAAGAGATTCACCCCTCCACTTT. Amino acids: CSVRLGRDSPLHF.

This clonotype was counted between two and nine times. The CDR3 region has the DNA TGTGCCAGCAGCCAAGAAGACGGCCTAGTCTACGAGCAGTACTTC. It specifies CASSQEDGLVYEQYF. The chain uses TRBV4-2 and TRBJ2-7; D uncertain. This CDR3 has 15 amino acids. Deletions cut 0 bases from V and 3 bases from J, with 12 bases between. Per the germline V gene, CDR1 is LGHNA and CDR2 is YNFKEQ.

This clonotype was observed a handful of times. This chain connects TRBV20-1 to TRBJ2-5; TRBD1 aligns across 7 bases. Germline CDR1 reads DFQATT; CDR2 reads SNEGSKA (reference sequence). After removal of 5 bases from V and 4 bases from J, the junction contained 13 bases not matched to a gene. This CDR3 has 15 residues. CDR3 nucleotide sequence: TGCAGTGCTCCCGGAGCGAGGGGGCTGGGAGAGACCCAGTACTTC. Its protein is CSAPGARGLGETQYF.

This clonotype was counted between two and nine times. The gene calls are TRBV4-3 and TRBJ2-5; D might be TRBD2 (6 bases). CDR1 and CDR2 from the germline V gene are LGHNA and YSLEER. V gave up 1 base and J gave up 5 bases, with 11 bases separating them. The CDR3 length is 14 residues. The CDR3 region is CASSQAGGDETQYF. The CDR3 nucleotides read TGCGCCAGCAGCCAAGCTGGCGGGGATGAGACCCAGTACTTC.

V is TRBV24-1 and J is TRBJ2-5, with 7 bases fitting TRBD1. V shed 3 bases and J 5 bases; nucleotides not matched to a gene: 8. Germline CDR1 reads KGHDR; CDR2 reads SFDVKD. The CDR3 runs 15 residues. The CDR3 loop reads CATSDRGQPGETQYF. The CDR3, as DNA: TGTGCCACCAGTGATCGGGGACAGCCCGGGGAGACCCAGTACTTC.

Here the CDR3 DNA reads TGTGCCAGCAGAACAGCGGTTCAGATCCCCCACTTT. It is translated as CASRTAVQIPHF. The gene calls are TRBV6-1 and TRBJ1-6, with D uncertain. Trimming took off 6 bases at V and 18 bases at J, with 18 bases between the two ends. CDR3 length: 12 amino acids. Germline values: CDR1 MNHNS, CDR2 SASEGT.

The chain employs TRBV5-1 and TRBJ2-5, with 7 bases identical to TRBD2. Trimming at V came to 1 base and at J to 4 bases, leaving 10 bases not matched to a gene. This CDR3 has 16 residues. Germline assignment: CDR1 SGHRS and CDR2 YFSETQ. The CDR3 is CASSLYGGRGAETQYF. CDR3 sequence (DNA): TGCGCCAGCAGCTTGTATGGCGGGAGAGGCGCAGAGACCCAGTACTTC.

The chain couples TRBV24-1 to TRBJ2-3; the D is unclear. Germline CDR1 KGHDR, CDR2 SFDVKD. The CDR3 sequence is 12 residues long. The germline V and J ends were trimmed by 6 bases and 3 bases, with 6 bases remaining between them. CDR3 nucleotides: TGTGCCACCAGTCTGGGGACAGATACGCAGTATTTT. Its protein product is CATSLGTDTQYF.

This rearrangement joins TRBV6-5 to TRBJ2-1; the match to TRBD2 covers 11 bases. The junction had 11 bases not matched to a gene; V was cut back by 7 bases and J by 9 bases. CDR1 MNHEY and CDR2 SVGAGI come from the germline V gene. CDR3 length equals 15 residues. The CDR3: CASTLLAGAPTEQFF. CDR3 in DNA: TGTGCCAGCACCTTACTAGCGGGAGCTCCCACTGAGCAGTTCTTC.

This clonotype was seen a few times. The chain joins TRBV20-1 to TRBJ2-3, with D unclear. The V end was cut by 3 bases, the J end by 1 base, with 11 bases between. Germline CDR1 and CDR2: DFQATT and SNEGSKA (reference sequence). This CDR3 contains 14 residues. CDR3 protein: CSARAVDGTDTQYF. DNA of the CDR3: TGCAGTGCTAGGGCAGTAGATGGCACAGATACGCAGTATTTT.

The V and J genes are TRBV29-1 and TRBJ2-5, with D maybe TRBD1 (5 bases). V gave up 4 bases and J gave up 2 bases, with 14 bases separating them. This CDR3 is 14 amino acids long. The germline CDR1 and CDR2 sequences are SQVTM and ANQGSEA. The CDR3 is CSVVGRLKQETQYF. As DNA, the CDR3 is TGCAGCGTTGTGGGGCGATTGAAACAAGAGACCCAGTACTTC.

This clonotype was observed a handful of times. V and J are TRBV27 and TRBJ2-5; D may be TRBD2 (5 bases). Germline V gene sequence: CDR1 MNHEY, CDR2 SMNVEV (reference sequence). The CDR3 runs to 13 residues. The V gene lost 5 bases and the J gene lost 11 bases, with 18 bases spanning the gap. The CDR3: CASSRDGGRAQYF. CDR3 sequence (DNA): TGTGCCAGCAGTCGAGATGGAGGAAGGGCGCAGTACTTC.

The chain uses TRBV10-3 and TRBJ2-5; 8 positions agree with TRBD2. Germline loops: CDR1 ENHRY, CDR2 SYGVKD. V dropped 11 bases and J dropped 4; count of bases not matched to a gene: 3. The CDR3 spans 11 residues. The CDR3 spells CAAREGETQYF. The CDR3 DNA follows: TGTGCCGCTCGGGAGGGAGAGACCCAGTACTTC.

This clonotype was observed a handful of times. This chain uses TRBV20-1 with TRBJ2-1; maybe TRBD1 (5 bases). The V and J ends lost 3 bases and 2 bases respectively, with 14 bases between them. Germline V CDR1 and CDR2: DFQATT, SNEGSKA (reference sequence). The CDR3 runs 15 residues. The CDR3 bases are TGCAGTGCTAGTGGGGCGGACCCGACCTACAATGAGCAGTTCTTC. This translates into CSASGADPTYNEQFF.

This clonotype was seen a handful of times. This rearrangement joins TRBV6-1 to TRBJ2-5; 7 positions agree with TRBD2. CDR1 MNHNS and CDR2 SASEGT come from the germline V gene. The CDR3 has 15 amino acids. V trimming: 2 bases; J trimming: 5 bases; junction bases outside the gene matches: 8. The CDR3 sequence is CASSEFRRGSETQYF. The CDR3 DNA reads TGTGCCAGCAGTGAATTCCGTCGCGGGAGTGAGACCCAGTACTTC.

The V gene is TRBV28, the J gene TRBJ2-1; D ambiguous. V lost 4 bases and J lost 8, with 9 bases in between. CDR3 length: 12 amino acids. CDR1 MDHEN and CDR2 SYDVKM come from the germline V gene. The CDR3 reads CASSSPTDEQFF. The CDR3 region has the DNA TGTGCCAGCAGTTCCCCTACTGATGAGCAGTTCTTC.

This clonotype was seen only a few times. The J gene is TRBJ2-7, the V gene TRBV20-1; 7 nucleotides line up with TRBD1. The CDR3 extends over 13 amino acids. Germline CDR1 is DFQATT and CDR2 is SNEGSKA (reference sequence). The ends lost 5 bases at V and 0 bases at J; junction bases unmatched: 4. The CDR3 spells CSARDSSSYEQYF. CDR3 nucleotides: TGCAGTGCTCGGGACAGCAGCTCCTACGAGCAGTACTTC.

This clonotype was found a few times. The rearrangement links TRBV5-8 to TRBJ2-7, with 7 bases fitting TRBD1. V dropped 4 bases and J dropped 4; count of bases not matched to a gene: 5. Germline V gene lookup returns CDR1 SGHTS and CDR2 YDEGEE. CDR3 length equals 13 residues. The CDR3 loop is CASSIQGLYEQYF. Written as DNA, the CDR3 is TGTGCCAGCAGCATACAGGGGTTATACGAGCAGTACTTC.

This clonotype occurred a few times. This chain joins TRBV20-1 and TRBJ2-1; no definite D call. Germline lookup yields CDR1 DFQATT and CDR2 SNEGSKA (reference sequence). Trimming pared 0 bases from V and 6 bases from J, leaving 6 bases between. This CDR3 contains 12 residues. CDR3 amino acids: CSARDPRNEQFF. CDR3 bases: TGCAGTGCTAGAGATCCCCGCAATGAGCAGTTCTTC.

The rearrangement joins TRBV12-3 or TRBV12-4 to TRBJ2-1, with D unresolved. Trimming pared 6 bases from V and 7 bases from J, leaving 13 bases between. CDR3 length: 13 amino acids. CDR3 in DNA: TGTGCCAGCAGCTCCCTAGAGTGGAATGAGCAGTTCTTC. Translated, it gives CASSSLEWNEQFF.

There are a few counts of this clonotype. This chain connects TRBV7-9 to TRBJ2-3, with TRBD2 identical over 10 bases. This CDR3 contains 12 residues. Germline assignment: CDR1 SEHNR and CDR2 FQNEAQ (reference sequence). V lost 7 bases and J lost 5; bases outside the gene matches: 0. CDR3 region: CASTSGGDTQYF. Written as DNA, the CDR3 is TGTGCCAGCACTAGCGGGGGAGATACGCAGTATTTT.

The rearrangement uses TRBV7-2 and TRBJ2-7; 14 nucleotides line up with TRBD2. V trimming: 4 bases; J trimming: 1 base; junction bases outside the gene matches: 3. The length of the CDR3 is 16 residues. Germline assignment: CDR1 SGHTA and CDR2 FQGNSA. CDR3 nucleotides: TGTGCCAGCAGCTCGGGACTAGCGGGAGCATCCTACGAGCAGTACTTC. Translating it yields CASSSGLAGASYEQYF.

The sample holds one count of this clonotype. The V gene is TRBV28, the J gene TRBJ1-4; 9 bases align to TRBD1. Germline V CDR1 and CDR2: MDHEN, SYDVKM. The V gene end was trimmed by 3 bases and the J gene end by 11 bases; junction bases not matched to a gene: 10. The CDR3 consists of 15 residues. CDR3 loop: CASSLPWTGEDKLFF. CDR3 DNA: TGTGCCAGCAGTTTGCCCTGGACAGGGGAGGACAAACTGTTTTTT.

Only a few counts were recorded for this clonotype. J is TRBJ2-7 and V is TRBV6-2 or TRBV6-3, with 12 bases fitting TRBD2. CDR3 length: 16 residues. Trimming cost V 4 bases and J 5 bases; bases outside gene matches: 9. CDR1 MNHEY and CDR2 SVGEGT come from the germline V gene. In nucleotides, the CDR3 is TGTGCCAGCAGTTTTCTCACTAGCGGGAGGCTAAACGAGCAGTACTTC. It specifies CASSFLTSGRLNEQYF.

This clonotype was observed a few times. The rearrangement links TRBV5-1 to TRBJ2-7; maybe TRBD1 (5 bases). The V and J ends lost 4 bases and 0 bases respectively, with 8 bases between them. The CDR3 consists of 13 residues. The germline CDR1 and CDR2 sequences are SGHRS and YFSETQ. The CDR3 loop reads CASSAQGSYEQYF. In nucleotides, the CDR3 is TGCGCCAGCAGCGCCCAGGGCTCCTACGAGCAGTACTTC.